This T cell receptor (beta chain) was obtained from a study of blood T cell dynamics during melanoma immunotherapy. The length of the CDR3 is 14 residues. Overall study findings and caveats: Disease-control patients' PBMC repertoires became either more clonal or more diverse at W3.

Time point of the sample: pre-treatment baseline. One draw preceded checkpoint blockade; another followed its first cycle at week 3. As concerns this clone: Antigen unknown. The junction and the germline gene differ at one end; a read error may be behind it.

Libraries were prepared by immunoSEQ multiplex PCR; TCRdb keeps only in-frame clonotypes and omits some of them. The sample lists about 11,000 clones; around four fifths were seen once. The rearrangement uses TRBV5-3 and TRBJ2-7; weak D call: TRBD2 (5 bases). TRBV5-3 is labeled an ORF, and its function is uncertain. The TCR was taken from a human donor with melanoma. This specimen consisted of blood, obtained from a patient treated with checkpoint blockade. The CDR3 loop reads CASSLAGVEYEQYF. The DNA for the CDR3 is TGTGCCAGCAGCTTGGCCGGGGTGGAGTACGAGCAGTACTTC.